The following is a T cell receptor (beta chain) sequence with its context. This entry belongs to a study of OX40 agonist ivuxolimab in advanced cancers. Across the study: Dose-escalation cases comprised hepatocellular carcinoma, melanoma, renal cell or head and neck cancer.

CDR1 SGHVS and CDR2 FNYEAQ come from the germline V gene. Trimming took 5 bases from V and 6 from J; bases not matched to a gene: 11. The CDR3 is 15 residues long. Patients were excluded for autoimmune disease history or systemic immunosuppression. Sequencing used immunoSEQ multiplex PCR; TCRdb keeps in-frame clones, though not all of them. Here the sample spans around 40,000 clones, around three quarters being singletons. This clonotype was sampled from an adult with an advanced solid tumor such as melanoma, head and neck, liver or kidney cancer. This material consisted of CD4+ or CD8+ T cells sorted from blood, taken in a trial of the OX40 agonist ivuxolimab. The J gene is TRBJ2-7, the V gene TRBV7-6; TRBD1 aligns across 9 bases. CDR3 sequence: CASSPEGQGRSEQYF. CDR3 bases: TGTGCCAGCAGCCCCGAGGGACAGGGTCGGTCCGAGCAGTACTTC.